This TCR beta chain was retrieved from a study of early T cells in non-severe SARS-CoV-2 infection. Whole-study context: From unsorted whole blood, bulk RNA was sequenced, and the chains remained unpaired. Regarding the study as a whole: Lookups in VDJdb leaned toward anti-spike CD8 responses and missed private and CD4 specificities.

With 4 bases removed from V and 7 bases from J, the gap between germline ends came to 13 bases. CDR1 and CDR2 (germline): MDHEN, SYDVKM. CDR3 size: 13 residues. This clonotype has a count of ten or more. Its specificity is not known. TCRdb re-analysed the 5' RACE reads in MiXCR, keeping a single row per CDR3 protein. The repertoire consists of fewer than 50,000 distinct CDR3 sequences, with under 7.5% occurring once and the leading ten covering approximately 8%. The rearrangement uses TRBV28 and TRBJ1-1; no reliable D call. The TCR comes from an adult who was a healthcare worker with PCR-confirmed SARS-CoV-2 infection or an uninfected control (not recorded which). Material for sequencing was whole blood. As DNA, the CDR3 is TGTGCCAGCAGTTCAACAGAATCCGTTGAAGCTTTCTTT. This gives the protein CASSSTESVEAFF.